This T cell receptor beta chain was identified during a study of shared clonotypes between healthy human individuals (TCRdb year 2020). For the wider study: Three men and two women, aged 18 to 49 years, made up the cohort. For each donor, three plates each were used for CD4 naive and CD4 memory, two plates were used for CD8 naive, and one plate was used for CD8 memory. The study deeply sequenced blood TCR repertoires of roughly five healthy adults to estimate repertoire size and the extent of clonotype sharing between individuals. To increase sequencing depth and limit assay-specific biases, different laboratories used diverse techniques to prepare libraries and sequence TCR repertoires. Each donor's leukapheresis produced roughly between roughly 0.85 and 10 billion PBMCs.

CD8 naive samples were CD45RO-negative cells positively selected for CCR7, giving a CD45RA+CCR7+ population that excluded TemRA cells. The donors were healthy, HIV-negative adults who had no recently reported acute infections or vaccinations. Every donor was a Caucasian adult living in Nashville, Tennessee, USA. Blood was collected by leukapheresis, and PBMCs were isolated by Ficoll-Histopaque density gradient centrifugation and then cryopreserved in liquid nitrogen vapor phase. Analytical flow cytometry was used to check the purity and quantity of every magnetically sorted T cell population. Genomic DNA was isolated from each sorted fraction and quantified by UV absorbance on a Nanodrop 2000c. Findings and caveats that apply to the study as a whole: The small number of donors limited the genetic and exposure-history diversity represented. When a few donors were compared, the shared fraction of clonotypes was 5% to 6.5% for naive CD4, over 3% for naive CD8, 2% to 2.5% for memory CD4, and 0.35% to 0.4% for memory CD8. Estimated clonotype richness was generally larger for naive than for memory subsets. Incomplete sequencing was indicated by rarefaction of sorted-subset datasets, despite the large sequencing depth. Pairwise subsampling indicated that sequencing depth was expected to affect the degree of clonotype sharing among donors. Higher generation probabilities were observed for clonotypes shared by all four sorted-subset donors than for non-shared clonotypes. Sampling was limited to blood, and TCR repertoires in tissue likely differ from TCR repertoires in blood.

About this clone: Its cognate antigen has yet to be identified. Base qualities were left out, and no much larger clone turns up one base away.

Using the deep immunoSEQ assay, multiplex PCR amplified TCR CDR3 regions from genomic DNA. For each cell subset, the extracted genomic DNA was distributed evenly across all wells of several immunoSEQ 96-well plates, and each plate served as one replicate. Each replicate PCR for sorted subsets received roughly 200 ng genomic DNA, equal to roughly 30,000 T cell genomes. Purified libraries were quantified with a Qubit 3.0 fluorometer, sized on a Bioanalyzer 2100, and re-quantified with the KAPA Library Quantification kit. Each immunoSEQ 96-well plate was sequenced on its own single-read 150-cycle Illumina NextSeq 550 flow cell. In the source study's methods: Because the immunoSEQ output included only junctional sequences and no quality scores, the filtering could not be the same as the filtering used for full-length reads. To assign V/J genes and CDR3, sequences were annotated using PyIR, a Python wrapper for IgBLAST v1.9, with IMGT germline references. Reads were filtered out if the reads had weak V/J assignments (E-value above 1e-6), no CDR3, stop codons, out-of-frame junctions, or ambiguous translated residues. A V3J clonotype was defined by an identical inferred V gene, J gene, and CDR3 amino acid sequence. To compute the percentage overlap between repertoires, the number of shared unique clonotypes was divided by the size of the smaller repertoire. Repertoire richness was assessed with RTK rarefaction, the Chao1 estimator, and Recon v2.1 estimates of unobserved clonotypes. OLGA was used to compute generation probabilities for all TCRbeta clonotypes that the gDNA method yielded from a handful of donors. TCRdb holds this immuneACCESS table with in-frame rearrangements only. Some clones are missing; in checked studies, unresolved V genes explain under half, and the rest has no known cause. D and trimming were read from the DNA, whereas the V and J calls and clone size are those reported in that table. The sample table lists nearly 2 million clones, about 95% of them with a count of one. Clones ranked in the top ten supply 1% to 1.5% of the sample.

For this chain, trimming is 4 bases at the V end and 6 bases at the J end, and the number of junction bases without a gene match is 0. The CDR3 holds 11 amino acids from the cysteine to the phenylalanine. The read is trimmed to its CDR3 DNA, 33 bases read in frame from base 1. Taken from the germline V gene, the CDR1 and CDR2 loops are SGHDT and YYEEEE. Here the chain combines TRBV5-6 and TRBJ2-7, with 8 central nucleotides matching TRBD1. The receptor comes from a man aged 18 to 29 in good health. Sequenced: naive CD8+ T cells sorted from blood. The sample's cell subset or site, from its label and the paper: CD45RA+CCR7+. The CDR3 has the sequence CASSTGGEQYF. In nucleotides, the sequence is TGTGCCAGCAGCACAGGGGGCGAGCAGTACTTC. With the portions outside the CDR3 filled from the reference TRBV5-6 and TRBJ2-7 genes, the complete variable region becomes DAGVTQSPTHLIKTRGQQVTLRCSPKSGHDTVSWYQQALGQGPQFIFQYYEEEERQRGNFPDRFSGHQFPNYSSELNVNALLLGDSALYLCASSTGGEQYFGPGTRLTVT.